The clone carrying this T cell receptor beta chain has a handful of counts. The sample comes from a study of blood T cell repertoires in COVID-19. Profiling relied on immunoSEQ multiplex PCR, and the TCRdb table lists in-frame clones only, not all of them. In the table there are hundreds of thousands of clones, roughly 87% of which are singletons. This CDR3 comprises 17 residues. V lost 4 bases and J lost 5; bases outside the gene matches: 8. Germline V gives CDR1 SGHRS, CDR2 YFSETQ. This clonotype originated in a man aged 18 to 35 with active or convalescent COVID-19. Specimen: peripheral blood. This rearrangement joins TRBV5-1 to TRBJ2-5; 16 bases are shared with TRBD2. CDR3 sequence (DNA): TGCGCCAGCAGCCCGACCGGGACTAGCGGGAGGGGGGAGACCCAGTACTTC. As protein: CASSPTGTSGRGETQYF.